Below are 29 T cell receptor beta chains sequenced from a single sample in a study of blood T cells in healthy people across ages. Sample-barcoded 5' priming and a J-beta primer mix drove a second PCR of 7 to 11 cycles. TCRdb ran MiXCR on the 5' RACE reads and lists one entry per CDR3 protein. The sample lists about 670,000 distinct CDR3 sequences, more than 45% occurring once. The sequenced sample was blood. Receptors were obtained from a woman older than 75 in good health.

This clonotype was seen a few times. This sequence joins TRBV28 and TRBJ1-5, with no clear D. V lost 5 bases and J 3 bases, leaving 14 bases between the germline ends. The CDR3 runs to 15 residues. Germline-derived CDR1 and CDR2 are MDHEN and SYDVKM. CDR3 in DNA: TGTGCCAGCAGTCTCGGTAGATACTTCAATCAGCCCCAGCATTTT. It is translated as CASSLGRYFNQPQHF.

The CDR3 DNA is TGCGCCAGCAGCTTGCGCGGTTGGGGGAGGTTCTTC. Protein: CASSLRGWGRFF. J is TRBJ2-1 and V is TRBV5-1, with D perhaps TRBD1 or TRBD2 (5 bases each). The CDR3 is 12 amino acids. Germline V lookup: CDR1 SGHRS, CDR2 YFSETQ. Trimming cost V 1 base and J 15 bases, with 14 bases left between them.

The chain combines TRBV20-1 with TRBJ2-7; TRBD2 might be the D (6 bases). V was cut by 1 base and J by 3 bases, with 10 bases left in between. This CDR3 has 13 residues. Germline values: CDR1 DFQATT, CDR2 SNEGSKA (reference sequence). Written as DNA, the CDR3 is TGCAGTGCTAGAGGGGGGGAGGACTACGAGCAGTACTTC. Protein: CSARGGEDYEQYF.

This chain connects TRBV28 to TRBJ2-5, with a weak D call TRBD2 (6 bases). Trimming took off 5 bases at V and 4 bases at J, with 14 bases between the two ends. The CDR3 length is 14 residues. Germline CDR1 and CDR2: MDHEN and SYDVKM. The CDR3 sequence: CASSLGGTSETQYF. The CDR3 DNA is TGTGCCAGCAGTCTTGGCGGGACCTCAGAGACCCAGTACTTC.

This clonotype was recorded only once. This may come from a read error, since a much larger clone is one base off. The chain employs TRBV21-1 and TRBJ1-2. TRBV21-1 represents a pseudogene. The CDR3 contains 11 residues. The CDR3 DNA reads TGTGCCAGCAGCCATTTTTATGGCTACACCTTC. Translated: CASSHFYGYTF.

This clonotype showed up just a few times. This CDR3 reads CASSEVGTSLLAQYF. In DNA form, the CDR3 reads TGTGCCAGCAGTGAGGTCGGGACTAGCCTCCTGGCGCAGTACTTC. The V and J genes are TRBV6-1 and TRBJ2-7, with 9 bases lining up with TRBD2. The CDR3 totals 15 residues. Germline V gives CDR1 MNHNS, CDR2 SASEGT. Losses at the gene ends were 3 bases for V and 9 bases for J; bases not matched to a gene: 12.

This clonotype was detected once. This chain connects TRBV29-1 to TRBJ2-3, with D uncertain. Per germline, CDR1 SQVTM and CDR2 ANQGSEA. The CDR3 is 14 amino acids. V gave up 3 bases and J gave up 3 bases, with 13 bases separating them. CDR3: CSVDRRGSTDTQYF. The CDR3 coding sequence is TGCAGCGTTGACAGGCGTGGCTCGACAGATACGCAGTATTTT.

Written as DNA, the CDR3 is TGCGCCAGCAGCTTGGTTACCGGGAAGAACACTGAAGCTTTCTTT. Translation: CASSLVTGKNTEAFF. J is TRBJ1-1 and V is TRBV5-1, with no clear D. V was clipped by 0 bases and J by 1 base, with 10 bases between them. The CDR3 runs to 15 residues. Per the germline V gene, CDR1 is SGHRS and CDR2 is YFSETQ.

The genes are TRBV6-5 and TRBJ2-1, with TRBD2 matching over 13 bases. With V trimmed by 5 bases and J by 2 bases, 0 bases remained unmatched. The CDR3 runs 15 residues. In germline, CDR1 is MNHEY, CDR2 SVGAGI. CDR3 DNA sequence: TGTGCCAGCAGTACTAGCGGGGGGGCCTACAATGAGCAGTTCTTC. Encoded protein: CASSTSGGAYNEQFF.

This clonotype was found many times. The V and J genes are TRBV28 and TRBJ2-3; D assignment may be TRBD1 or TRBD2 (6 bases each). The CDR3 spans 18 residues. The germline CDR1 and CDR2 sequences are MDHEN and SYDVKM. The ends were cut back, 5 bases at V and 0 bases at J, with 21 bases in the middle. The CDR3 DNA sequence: TGTGCCAGCAGTCCACCCCTTACGGGGGCGCCTAGCACAGATACGCAGTATTTT. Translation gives CASSPPLTGAPSTDTQYF.

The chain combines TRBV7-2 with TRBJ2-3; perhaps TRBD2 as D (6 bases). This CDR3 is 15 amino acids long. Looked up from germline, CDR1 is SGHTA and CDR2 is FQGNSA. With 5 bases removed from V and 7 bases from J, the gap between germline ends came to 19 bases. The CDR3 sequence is CASSLTGRRGNTQYF. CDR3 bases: TGTGCCAGCAGCCTTACGGGGCGCCGGGGGAATACGCAGTATTTT.

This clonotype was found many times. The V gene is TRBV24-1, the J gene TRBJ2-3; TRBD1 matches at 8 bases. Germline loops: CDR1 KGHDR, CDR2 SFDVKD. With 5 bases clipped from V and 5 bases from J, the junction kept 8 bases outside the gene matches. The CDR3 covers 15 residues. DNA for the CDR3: TGTGCCACCAGTGGTACGGACAGGGTGGTAGATACGCAGTATTTT. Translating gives CATSGTDRVVDTQYF.

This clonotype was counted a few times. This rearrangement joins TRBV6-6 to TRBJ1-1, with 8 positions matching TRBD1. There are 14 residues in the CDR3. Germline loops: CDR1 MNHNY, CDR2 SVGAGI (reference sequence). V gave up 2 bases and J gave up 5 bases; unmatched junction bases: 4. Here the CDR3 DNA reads TGTGCCAGCAGTTACCCAGGGGGCGAAACTGAAGCTTTCTTT. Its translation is CASSYPGGETEAFF.

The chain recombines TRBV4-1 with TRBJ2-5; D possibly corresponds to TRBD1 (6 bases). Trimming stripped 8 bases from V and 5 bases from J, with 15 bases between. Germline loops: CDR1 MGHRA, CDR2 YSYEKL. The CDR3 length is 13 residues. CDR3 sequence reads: CASQDRLGETQYF. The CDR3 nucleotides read TGCGCCAGCCAAGACAGGTTAGGGGAGACCCAGTACTTC.

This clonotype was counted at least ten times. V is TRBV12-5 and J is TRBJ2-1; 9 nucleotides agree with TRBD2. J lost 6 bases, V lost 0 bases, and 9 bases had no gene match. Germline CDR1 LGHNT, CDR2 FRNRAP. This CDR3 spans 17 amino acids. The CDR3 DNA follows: TGTGCTAGTGGTTTGGTAGGGTGGCTAGCGGGAATCAATGAGCAGTTCTTC. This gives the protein CASGLVGWLAGINEQFF.

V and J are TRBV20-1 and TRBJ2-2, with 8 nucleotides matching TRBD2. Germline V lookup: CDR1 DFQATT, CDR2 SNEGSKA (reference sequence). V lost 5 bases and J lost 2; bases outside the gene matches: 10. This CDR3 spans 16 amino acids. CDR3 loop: CSAPNSGARNTGELFF. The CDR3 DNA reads TGCAGTGCTCCGAATAGCGGGGCCCGTAACACCGGGGAGCTGTTTTTT.

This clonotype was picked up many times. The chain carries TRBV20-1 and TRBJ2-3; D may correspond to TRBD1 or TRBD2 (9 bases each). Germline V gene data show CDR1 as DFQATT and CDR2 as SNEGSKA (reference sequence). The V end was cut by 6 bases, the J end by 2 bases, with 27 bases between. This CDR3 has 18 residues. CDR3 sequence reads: CSAAGTGRLAAYTDTQYF. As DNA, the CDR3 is TGCAGTGCCGCCGGGACAGGGAGACTAGCGGCCTACACAGATACGCAGTATTTT.

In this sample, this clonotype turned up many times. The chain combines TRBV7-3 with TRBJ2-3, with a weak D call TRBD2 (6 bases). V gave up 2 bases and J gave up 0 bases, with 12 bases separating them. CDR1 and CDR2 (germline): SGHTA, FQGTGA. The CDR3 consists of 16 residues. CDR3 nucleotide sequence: TGTGCCAGCAGCTTAGACTTAGCGGACAGCACAGATACGCAGTATTTT. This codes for CASSLDLADSTDTQYF. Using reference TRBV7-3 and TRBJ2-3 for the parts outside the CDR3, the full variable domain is GAGVSQTPSNKVTEKGKYVELRCDPISGHTALYWYRQSLGQGPEFLIYFQGTGAADDSGLPNDRFFAVRPEGSVSTLKIQRTERGDSAVYLCASSLDLADSTDTQYFGPGTRLTVL.

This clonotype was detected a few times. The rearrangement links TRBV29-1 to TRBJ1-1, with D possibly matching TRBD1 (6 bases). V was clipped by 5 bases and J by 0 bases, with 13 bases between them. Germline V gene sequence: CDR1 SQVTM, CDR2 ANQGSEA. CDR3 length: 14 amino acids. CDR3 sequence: CSVSPQGLNTEAFF. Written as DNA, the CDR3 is TGCAGCGTTTCCCCCCAGGGGCTGAACACTGAAGCTTTCTTT.

Written as DNA, the CDR3 is TGCAGTGCCAGACCGGGATCCGAAGGCTACACCTTC. It yields the protein CSARPGSEGYTF. This chain uses TRBV20-1 with TRBJ1-2; D gene uncertain. V lost 6 bases and J 8 bases, leaving 16 bases between the germline ends. The CDR3 is 12 amino acids. Germline CDR1 DFQATT, CDR2 SNEGSKA (reference sequence).

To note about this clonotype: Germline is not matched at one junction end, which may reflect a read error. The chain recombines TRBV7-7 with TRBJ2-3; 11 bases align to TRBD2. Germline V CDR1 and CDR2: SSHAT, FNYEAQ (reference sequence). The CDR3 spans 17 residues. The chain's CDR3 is CASSPNMGLAVTDTQYF. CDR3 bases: TGTGCTAGCAGCCCAAACATGGGACTAGCGGTCACAGATACGCAGTATTTT.

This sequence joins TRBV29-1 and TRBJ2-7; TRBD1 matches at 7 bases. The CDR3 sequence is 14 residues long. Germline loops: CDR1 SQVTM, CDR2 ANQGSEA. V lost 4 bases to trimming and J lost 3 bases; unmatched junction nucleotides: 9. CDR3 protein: CSVVGTALHYEQYF. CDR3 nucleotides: TGCAGCGTTGTAGGGACAGCTCTTCACTACGAGCAGTACTTC.

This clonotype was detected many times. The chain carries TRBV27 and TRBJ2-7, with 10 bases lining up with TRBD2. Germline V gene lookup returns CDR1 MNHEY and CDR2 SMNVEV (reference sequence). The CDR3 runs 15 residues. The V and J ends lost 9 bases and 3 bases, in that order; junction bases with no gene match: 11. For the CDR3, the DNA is TGTGCCAGTCAGAGAATAGCGGGAGGCTACTACGAGCAGTACTTC. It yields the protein CASQRIAGGYYEQYF.

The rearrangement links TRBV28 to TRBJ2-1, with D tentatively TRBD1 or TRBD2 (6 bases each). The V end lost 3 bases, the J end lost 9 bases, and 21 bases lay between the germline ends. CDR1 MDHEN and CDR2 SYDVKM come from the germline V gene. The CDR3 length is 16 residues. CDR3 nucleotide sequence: TGTGCCAGCAGTTTTGAGACGGGGGCGCCTTGGGTTGAGCAGTTCTTC. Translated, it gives CASSFETGAPWVEQFF.

As DNA, the CDR3 is TGTGCCAGCAGTAGCACCTCTAGCACAGATACGCAGTATTTT. It is translated as CASSSTSSTDTQYF. The chain employs TRBV12-3 or TRBV12-4 and TRBJ2-3; no clear D. V was pared by 5 bases and J by 0 bases, with 9 bases between. This CDR3 contains 14 residues.

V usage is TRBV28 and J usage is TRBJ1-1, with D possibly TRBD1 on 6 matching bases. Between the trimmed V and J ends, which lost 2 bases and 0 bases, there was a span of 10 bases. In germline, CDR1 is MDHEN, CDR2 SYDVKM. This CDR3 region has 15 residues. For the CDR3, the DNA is TGTGCCAGCAGTTTAAAAGACAGGTTGAACACTGAAGCTTTCTTT. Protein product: CASSLKDRLNTEAFF.

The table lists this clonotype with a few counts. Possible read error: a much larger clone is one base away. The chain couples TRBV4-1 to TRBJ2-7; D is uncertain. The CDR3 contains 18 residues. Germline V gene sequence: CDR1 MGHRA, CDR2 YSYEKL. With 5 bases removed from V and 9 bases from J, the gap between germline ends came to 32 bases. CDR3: CASSSYATDTTSLDVQYF. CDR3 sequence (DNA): TGCGCCAGCAGCTCTTACGCGACTGACACGACATCCTTGGATGTGCAGTACTTC.

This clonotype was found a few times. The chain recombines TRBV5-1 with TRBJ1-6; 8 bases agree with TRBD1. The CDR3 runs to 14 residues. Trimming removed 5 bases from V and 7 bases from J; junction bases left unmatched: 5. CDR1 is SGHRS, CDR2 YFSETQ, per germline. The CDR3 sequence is CASRPTGANSPLHF. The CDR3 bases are TGCGCCAGCAGGCCGACAGGGGCGAATTCACCCCTCCACTTT.

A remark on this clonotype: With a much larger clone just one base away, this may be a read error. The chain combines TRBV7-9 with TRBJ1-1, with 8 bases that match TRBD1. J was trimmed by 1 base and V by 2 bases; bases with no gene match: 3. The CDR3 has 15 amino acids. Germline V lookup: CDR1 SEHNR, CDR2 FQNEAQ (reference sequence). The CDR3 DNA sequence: TGTGCCAGCAGCTTACAGGGGGCTTGGAACACTGAAGCTTTCTTT. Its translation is CASSLQGAWNTEAFF.